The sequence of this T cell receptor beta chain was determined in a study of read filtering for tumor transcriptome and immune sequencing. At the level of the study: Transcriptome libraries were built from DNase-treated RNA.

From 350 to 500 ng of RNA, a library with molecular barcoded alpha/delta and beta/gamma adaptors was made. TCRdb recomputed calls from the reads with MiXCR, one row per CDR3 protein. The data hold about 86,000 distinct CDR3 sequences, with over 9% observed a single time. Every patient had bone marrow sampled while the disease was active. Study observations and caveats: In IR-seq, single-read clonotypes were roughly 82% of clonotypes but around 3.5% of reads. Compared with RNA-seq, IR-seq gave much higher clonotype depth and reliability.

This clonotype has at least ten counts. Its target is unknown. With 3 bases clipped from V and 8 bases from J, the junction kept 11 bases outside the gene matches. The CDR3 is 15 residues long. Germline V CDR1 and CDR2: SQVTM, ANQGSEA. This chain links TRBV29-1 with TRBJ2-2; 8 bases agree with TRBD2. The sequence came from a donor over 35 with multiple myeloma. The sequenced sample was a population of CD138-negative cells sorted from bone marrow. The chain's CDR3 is CSVERSGGPWGELFF. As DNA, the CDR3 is TGCAGCGTTGAGAGGTCGGGAGGGCCCTGGGGGGAGCTGTTTTTT.